This T cell receptor beta chain was sequenced during a study of OX40 agonist ivuxolimab in advanced cancers. Study-level background: Patients' therapy was ivuxolimab, an antibody that acts as an agonist of OX40 (CD134). Dose-escalation patients' cancers were hepatocellular carcinoma, melanoma, renal cell or head and neck cancer.

TCRdb keeps only in-frame clones here, not all; method: immunoSEQ multiplex PCR. Among about 85,000 clones listed, about 88% were seen once. This clone was counted between two and nine times. The sequence was collected from an adult with an advanced solid tumor such as melanoma, head and neck, liver or kidney cancer. Here the sequenced sample was CD4+ or CD8+ T cells sorted from blood, taken in a trial of the OX40 agonist ivuxolimab.

DNA for the CDR3: TGTGCCAGCTCACCCGGCCGGAAAAATTCACCCCTCCACTTT. It specifies CASSPGRKNSPLHF. The V call is TRBV18, the J call TRBJ1-6; no reliable D call. The germline CDR1 and CDR2 sequences are KGHSH and LQKENI. There are 14 residues in the CDR3. The V end was cut by 3 bases, the J end by 7 bases, with 10 bases between.